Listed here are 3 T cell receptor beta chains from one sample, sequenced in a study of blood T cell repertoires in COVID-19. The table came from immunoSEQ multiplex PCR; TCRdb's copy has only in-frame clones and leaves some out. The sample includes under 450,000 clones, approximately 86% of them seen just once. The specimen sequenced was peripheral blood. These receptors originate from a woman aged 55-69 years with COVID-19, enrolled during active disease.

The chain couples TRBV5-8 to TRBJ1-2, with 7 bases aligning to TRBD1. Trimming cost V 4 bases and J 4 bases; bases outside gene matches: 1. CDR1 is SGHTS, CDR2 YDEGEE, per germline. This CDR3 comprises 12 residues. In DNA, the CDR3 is TGTGCCAGCAGCCGACAGGGCTATGGCTACACCTTC. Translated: CASSRQGYGYTF. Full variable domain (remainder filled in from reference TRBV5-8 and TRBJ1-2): EAGVTQSPTHLIKTRGQQATLRCSPISGHTSVYWYQQALGLGLQFLLWYDEGEERNRGNFPPRFSGRQFPNYSSELNVNALELEDSALYLCASSRQGYGYTFGSGTRLTVV.

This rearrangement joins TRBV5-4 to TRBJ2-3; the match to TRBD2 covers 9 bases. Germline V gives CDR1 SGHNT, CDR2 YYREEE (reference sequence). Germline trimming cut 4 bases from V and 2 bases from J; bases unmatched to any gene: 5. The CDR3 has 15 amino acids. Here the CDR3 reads CASSPAGGFTDTQYF. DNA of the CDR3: TGTGCCAGCAGCCCCGCGGGGGGGTTCACAGATACGCAGTATTTT.

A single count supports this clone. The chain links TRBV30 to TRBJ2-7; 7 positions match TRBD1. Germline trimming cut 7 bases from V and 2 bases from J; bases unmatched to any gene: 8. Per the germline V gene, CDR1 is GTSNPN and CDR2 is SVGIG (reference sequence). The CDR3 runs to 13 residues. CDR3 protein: CAFSGTAAYEQYF. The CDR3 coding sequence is TGTGCCTTTTCCGGGACAGCCGCCTACGAGCAGTACTTC.